This record covers a single T cell receptor beta chain. The data were taken from a study of Ad26.COV2.S vaccination and SARS-CoV-2 variants. The V end was cut by 7 bases, the J end by 5 bases, with 17 bases between. The V gene's germline CDR1 is SQVTM and CDR2 ANQGSEA. This CDR3 region has 13 residues. The repertoire was sequenced with immunoSEQ multiplex PCR; TCRdb's copy has only in-frame clones and lacks some. This sample has 410,000 or so clones, with around 92% found just once. Treatment given: roughly 18 received Ad26.COV2.S at low or high dose, single or two shots; a few received placebo; per-sample allocation not given. Samples came from day 63 after the first vaccine or placebo injection.

This TCR came from a person between 18 and 59 years old who received the Ad26.COV2.S COVID-19 vaccine or a placebo. The sequences come from peripheral blood, collected in a trial of Ad26.COV2.S vaccine versus placebo. The chain uses TRBV29-1 and TRBJ1-1; perhaps TRBD1 as D (6 bases). The CDR3 nucleotides are TGCAGCGCCCCGTCAGGGGCTCAAACTGAAGCTTTCTTT. As protein: CSAPSGAQTEAFF.